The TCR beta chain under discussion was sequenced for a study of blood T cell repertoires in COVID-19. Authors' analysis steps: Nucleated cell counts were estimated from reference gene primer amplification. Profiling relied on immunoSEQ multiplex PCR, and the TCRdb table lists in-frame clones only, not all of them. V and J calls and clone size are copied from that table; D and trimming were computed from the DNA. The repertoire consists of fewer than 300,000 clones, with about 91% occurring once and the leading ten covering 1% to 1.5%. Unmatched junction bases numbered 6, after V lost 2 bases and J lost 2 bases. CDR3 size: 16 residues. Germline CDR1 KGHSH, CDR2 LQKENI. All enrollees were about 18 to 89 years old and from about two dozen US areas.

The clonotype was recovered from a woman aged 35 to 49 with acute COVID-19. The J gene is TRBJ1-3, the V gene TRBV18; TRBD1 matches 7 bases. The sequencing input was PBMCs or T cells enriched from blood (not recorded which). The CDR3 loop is CASSPATGDAGNTIYF. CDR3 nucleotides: TGTGCCAGCTCACCAGCTACAGGGGACGCTGGAAACACCATATATTTT.